This TCR beta chain stems from a study of cytomegalovirus exposure and HLA in healthy donors. Study at large: The use of the same platform for the 110 or so validation repertoires and the roughly 730 first-cohort repertoires was reported by a later analysis. The study, taken as a whole, reports: It was confirmed in vitro that three of the CMV-associated chains were specific for CMV antigens. Later, an analysis found that TCR clusters from the first cohort tended to co-occur in the 110 or so validation repertoires.

Notes on this clone: Its cognate antigen is unknown.

The data were produced by immunoSEQ multiplex PCR, yet TCRdb's version contains in-frame clones alone and is incomplete. The top ten clones hold over 1% of a sample with 100,000 to 150,000 clones, roughly 93% of them seen once. The source is a woman younger than 30 in good health and CMV-seronegative. Specimen: PBMCs.

CDR3 DNA: TGCGCCAGCAGCTTGGATTTCAGTGGCTACACCTTC. This sequence encodes CASSLDFSGYTF. This sequence joins TRBV5-1 and TRBJ1-2; D is undetermined. V gave up 0 bases and J gave up 7 bases, with 7 bases separating them. Per germline, CDR1 SGHRS and CDR2 YFSETQ. The CDR3 covers 12 residues.